The 27 T cell receptor beta chains below all came from one sample that was sequenced in a study of tumor and adjacent non-tumor tissue in lung cancer. RNA was extracted from bulk tissue without any cell sorting. Three rounds of nested PCR, following a modified ARM-PCR protocol, produced the TCRbeta library. TCRdb itself ran the multiplex PCR reads through MiXCR, one entry per CDR3 protein. The table lists 130,000 or so distinct CDR3 sequences, 66% of them singletons, with about 13% in the top ten. The specimen sequenced was lung tumor tissue. These receptors came from a man aged 25 to 40 with non-small cell lung cancer.

By share, this clonotype ranks as medium-sized. The V gene is TRBV6-1, the J gene TRBJ2-5; D may be TRBD1 (5 bases). Trimming removed 4 bases at V and 3 bases at J, with 12 bases between. In germline, CDR1 is MNHNS, CDR2 SASEGT. The length of the CDR3 is 14 residues. CDR3 sequence reads: CASSATVMKETQYF. The DNA of the CDR3 is TGTGCCAGCAGTGCGACAGTTATGAAAGAGACCCAGTACTTC.

The V and J genes are TRBV7-9 and TRBJ1-1; 9 bases align to TRBD1. Germline lookup yields CDR1 SEHNR and CDR2 FQNEAQ (reference sequence). V lost 5 bases to trimming and J lost 1 base; unmatched junction nucleotides: 8. CDR3 size: 16 residues. Here the CDR3 reads CASSGTGSNKNTEAFF. For the CDR3, the DNA is TGTGCCAGCAGCGGGACAGGGAGCAATAAGAACACTGAAGCTTTCTTT.

A word on this clonotype: The CDR3 carries no conserved terminal phenylalanine or tryptophan, so it likely arises from a read error. V gene TRBV11-3 combines with J gene TRBJ2-1; 14 nucleotides match TRBD2. The CDR3 contains 17 residues. The germline gives CDR1 SGHNT, CDR2 YENEEA. After removal of 5 bases from V and 6 bases from J, the junction contained 9 bases not matched to a gene. The CDR3, as DNA: TGTGCCAGCAGCCCAGGACTAGCGGGAGGCCGCCTCAATGAGCAGTTCTGC. It encodes CASSPGLAGGRLNEQFC.

This clonotype was picked up many times. The chain couples TRBV6-5 to TRBJ2-5, with unresolved D. This CDR3 spans 14 amino acids. Trimming took off 2 bases at V and 5 bases at J, with 12 bases between the two ends. Germline CDR1 and CDR2: MNHEY and SVGAGI. This chain's CDR3 is CASSYGPSRETQYF. The CDR3 region has the DNA TGTGCCAGCAGTTACGGTCCGAGTCGGGAGACCCAGTACTTC.

About this clonotype itself: Compared with germline, one end of the junction differs, possibly owing to a read error. The rearrangement uses TRBV6-2 or TRBV6-3 and TRBJ1-6; D remains unclear. Germline V gene data show CDR1 as MNHEY and CDR2 as SVGEGT. CDR3 length: 14 residues. The CDR3 bases are TGTGCCAGCAGTTCAGGACGGGTGATTTCACCCCTCTACTTT. Translated, it gives CASSSGRVISPLYF.

Regarding this clonotype: The junction departs from germline at one end; a sequencing error may be responsible. This rearrangement joins TRBV7-9 to TRBJ2-6; D is unclear. This CDR3 comprises 19 residues. CDR1 SEHNR and CDR2 FQNEAQ come from the germline V gene (reference sequence). CDR3 nucleotide sequence: TGTACCAGCAGCTCTCTAGTTGTCCGACCCGGATCTGGGGTCAACGTCCTGACTTTC. It translates to CTSSSLVVRPGSGVNVLTF.

As regards this clonotype: One end of the junction is discordant with germline, which a read error may explain. The gene calls are TRBV20-1 and TRBJ1-6; TRBD1 might be the D (6 bases). CDR3 length equals 17 residues. Germline V gene data show CDR1 as DFQATT and CDR2 as SNEGSKA (reference sequence). The CDR3 loop reads CSARASDRSSYNSPIHF. The CDR3 coding sequence is TGCAGTGCCAGAGCCTCCGACAGGAGCTCCTATAATTCACCCATCCACTTT.

As to this clonotype: One base away lies a much larger clone, so this may be a sequencing read error. The chain employs TRBV12-3 or TRBV12-4 and TRBJ2-3; D gene unclear. The CDR3 consists of 15 residues. CDR3 loop: CAGSSSRVSSNTQYF. In nucleotides, the CDR3 is TGTGCCGGCAGTTCAAGTAGGGTGTCCTCTAATACGCAGTATTTT.

This clonotype was recorded at least ten times. V gene TRBV4-1 combines with J gene TRBJ2-1; 12 bases align to TRBD2. CDR1 and CDR2 from the germline V gene are MGHRA and YSYEKL. Losses at the gene ends were 3 bases for V and 3 bases for J; bases not matched to a gene: 15. This CDR3 is 20 amino acids long. As DNA, the CDR3 is TGCGCCAGCAGCCAGAGGCCTAGCGGGGGGGTAGTCCTAGGCTACAATGAGCAGTTCTTC. Protein: CASSQRPSGGVVLGYNEQFF.

This clonotype occurred many times. Written as DNA, the CDR3 is TGCAGCGTTGAACGATTTAGAACGACGTCGGGGGCTACGGATACGCAGTATTTT. It codes for CSVERFRTTSGATDTQYF. V and J are TRBV29-1 and TRBJ2-3; D possibly uses TRBD1 or TRBD2 (6 bases each). The V and J ends lost 2 bases and 6 bases respectively, with 27 bases between them. Germline lookup yields CDR1 SQVTM and CDR2 ANQGSEA. The CDR3 runs 18 residues.

Note on this clonotype: A much bigger clone sits one base away, suggesting this may be a read error. This chain joins TRBV20-1 and TRBJ2-7, with 7 bases matching TRBD2. The CDR3 consists of 12 residues. Looked up from germline, CDR1 is DFQATT and CDR2 is SNEGSKA (reference sequence). Here the CDR3 reads CSSRDETGGQYF. Here the CDR3 DNA reads TGCAGTTCTAGAGATGAAACGGGAGGGCAGTACTTC.

In regard to this clonotype: A single base separates this from a much larger clone, so it may be a read error. The conserved final phenylalanine or tryptophan is absent from the CDR3, which likely points to a read error. The V call is TRBV5-5, the J call TRBJ2-7; 9 bases are shared with TRBD1. This CDR3 comprises 14 residues. V trimming: 4 bases; J trimming: 3 bases; junction bases outside the gene matches: 5. CDR1 SGHKS and CDR2 YYEKEE come from the germline V gene (reference sequence). The CDR3 coding sequence is TGTGCCAGCAGCCTTTCGGGACAGGGCTACGAGCAGTACTTA. This gives the protein CASSLSGQGYEQYL.

For this clonotype: This could be a read error, since a much larger clone is one nucleotide away. The chain recombines TRBV12-3 or TRBV12-4 with TRBJ2-1; 8 nucleotides match TRBD2. The CDR3 has 16 amino acids. For the CDR3, the DNA is TGTACCAGCAGTTTAGGTTCGGTAGCGGGGACGAATGAGCAGTTCTTC. Translation gives CTSSLGSVAGTNEQFF.

In its sample, this clonotype was seen once. No conserved phenylalanine or tryptophan ends this CDR3, so it is likely a read error. DNA for the CDR3: TGTGCCAGCAGGTACTTGGCCCTCGGGCCCCAGCATATT. This translates into CASRYLALGPQHI. The V call is TRBV6-5, the J call TRBJ1-5, with no clear D. CDR1 MNHEY and CDR2 SVGAGI come from the germline V gene. The CDR3 has 13 amino acids.

Comment on this clonotype: Since a much larger clone is just one base distant, this may be a read error. J is TRBJ1-1 and V is TRBV20-1; 7 nucleotides line up with TRBD1. Per germline, CDR1 DFQATT and CDR2 SNEGSKA (reference sequence). The CDR3 contains 11 residues. The CDR3 loop reads CRSQGGSEAFF. The CDR3 DNA sequence: TGCAGATCTCAGGGGGGCTCTGAAGCTTTCTTT.

J is TRBJ1-4 and V is TRBV4-1; 7 nucleotides match TRBD1. The germline gives CDR1 MGHRA, CDR2 YSYEKL. After removal of 4 bases from V and 6 bases from J, the junction contained 2 bases not matched to a gene. The CDR3 consists of 13 residues. The CDR3 reads CASSRDSDEKLFF. CDR3 DNA: TGCGCCAGCAGCCGGGACAGCGATGAAAAACTGTTTTTT.

This clonotype has a handful of counts. One end of the junction varies from germline; a read error may be responsible. This chain's CDR3 is CTSSLPAASETQYF. The CDR3 bases are TGTACCAGCAGTTTGCCAGCGGCAAGCGAGACCCAGTACTTC. The rearrangement links TRBV12-3 or TRBV12-4 to TRBJ2-5; D perhaps matches TRBD2 (5 bases). The CDR3 is 14 amino acids.

This clonotype appeared many times. The V gene is TRBV6-2 or TRBV6-3, the J gene TRBJ2-6; D gene ambiguous. From germline, CDR1 is MNHEY and CDR2 SVGEGT. V was shortened by 10 bases and J by 2 bases, with 6 bases between the two germline ends. The CDR3 runs 12 residues. As DNA, the CDR3 is TGTGCCACCTGGACTGGGGCCAACGTCCTGACTTTC. This translates into CATWTGANVLTF.

This clonotype was counted many times. The gene calls are TRBV6-5 and TRBJ2-2, with 10 bases fitting TRBD2. CDR3 length: 14 amino acids. V shed 7 bases and J 6 bases; nucleotides not matched to a gene: 5. Per the germline V gene, CDR1 is MNHEY and CDR2 is SVGAGI. CDR3 bases: TGTGCCAGCAATTCCCTAGCGGGAGCCGGGGAGCTGTTTTTT. Its protein is CASNSLAGAGELFF.

This chain connects TRBV20-1 to TRBJ1-4; D is perhaps TRBD1 (6 bases). Trimming took 7 bases from V and 5 from J, leaving 14 bases between them. Germline V lookup: CDR1 DFQATT, CDR2 SNEGSKA (reference sequence). The CDR3 is 13 amino acids. As DNA, the CDR3 is TGCAGTGTTCCGAGACAGGAGAATGAAAAACTGTTTTTT. Residues: CSVPRQENEKLFF.

On this clonotype: This is likely a read error, given that the CDR3 carries no conserved phenylalanine or tryptophan at its end. The CDR3 DNA reads as TGTGCCAGCAGTTTACTAGCGGGGGGGCAGGGTACGCAGTATCTT. Its protein is CASSLLAGGQGTQYL. This chain connects TRBV11-2 to TRBJ2-3; 13 bases line up with TRBD2. The CDR3 spans 15 residues. The V gene's germline CDR1 is SGHAT and CDR2 FQNNGV. With 6 bases clipped from V and 8 bases from J, the junction kept 8 bases outside the gene matches.

This clonotype was recorded many times. The chain uses TRBV29-1 and TRBJ2-3, with 9 bases that match TRBD2. Germline assignment: CDR1 SQVTM and CDR2 ANQGSEA. The V segment lost 6 bases and the J segment 6 bases; nucleotides outside the gene matches: 13. The CDR3 length is 15 residues. The CDR3 coding sequence is TGCAGCGTCGGGGCCGGGGGACTAGCAACGGATACGCAGTATTTT. Translating it yields CSVGAGGLATDTQYF.

Comments on this clonotype: This CDR3 is missing its conserved last phenylalanine or tryptophan, likely due to a read error. The DNA is left out, because the CDR3 cannot be placed on it with certainty; the CDR3 is given as TCRdb lists it. V usage is TRBV12-1 and J usage is TRBJ1-6. TRBV12-1 is a known pseudogene. Ends included, the CDR3 has 14 residues. CDR3 amino acids: CVSSRQEDNSPLHL.

In the case of this clonotype: A single base separates this from a much larger clone, so it may be a read error. In this CDR3 the conserved last residue, phenylalanine or tryptophan, is missing, so a read error is likely. V and J are TRBV2 and TRBJ2-3, with TRBD2 identical over 8 bases. The trim removed 4 bases at V and 6 bases at J, leaving 3 bases unmatched. Germline V gene data show CDR1 as SNHLY and CDR2 as FYNNEI. The CDR3 consists of 13 residues. The CDR3, as DNA: TGTGCCAGCAGTGTGACTAGCGCGGATACGCAGTATTCT. This translates into CASSVTSADTQYS.

Concerning this clonotype: A junction boundary mismatches the germline segment, possibly from a read error. The chain carries TRBV20-1 and TRBJ2-3; 9 bases are a match to TRBD2. CDR3 length: 19 residues. From germline, CDR1 is DFQATT and CDR2 SNEGSKA (reference sequence). CDR3 sequence (DNA): TGCAGTGCTAGACCCACCAGACCCCTCCTAGCGGGGAGGGCGGATATGCAGTATTTT. The encoded protein is CSARPTRPLLAGRADMQYF.

As for this clonotype: This CDR3 fails to terminate in the conserved phenylalanine or tryptophan, so it likely reflects a read error. The CDR3 region is CAIRMGQGDTGELFS. In nucleotides, the CDR3 is TGTGCGATCAGGATGGGACAGGGGGACACCGGGGAGCTGTTTTCT. The chain joins TRBV10-3 to TRBJ2-2; 11 bases match TRBD1. The length of the CDR3 is 15 residues. Germline V gene lookup returns CDR1 ENHRY and CDR2 SYGVKD.

With regard to this clonotype: Just one base apart from a much larger clone, this may be a read error. Here the CDR3 DNA reads TGCAGTGCCGACGAAGAACGTGGTGGCTACACCTTC. Translated: CSADEERGGYTF. V and J are TRBV20-1 and TRBJ1-2; D not resolved. This CDR3 comprises 12 residues. Germline CDR1 reads DFQATT; CDR2 reads SNEGSKA (reference sequence). Deletions cut 6 bases from V and 7 bases from J, with 15 bases between.